The 15 T cell receptor beta chains below all came from one sample that was sequenced in a study of T cell responses to AZD1222 COVID-19 vaccine. Assay used: immunoSEQ multiplex PCR; TCRdb lists only in-frame clones, some missing. The sample has roughly 87,000 clones, about nine tenths seen once; the top ten hold less than 9%. Sequencing used peripheral blood, obtained 28 days after the second AZD1222 dose. Source of these receptors: an adult who received the AZD1222 COVID-19 vaccine.

The chain employs TRBV6-1 and TRBJ1-4, with 11 nucleotides matching TRBD1. The V and J ends lost 2 bases and 9 bases, in that order; junction bases with no gene match: 5. The CDR3 runs to 15 residues. The germline gives CDR1 MNHNS, CDR2 SASEGT. The CDR3 sequence: CASSERTGGKQKLFF. CDR3 coding DNA: TGTGCCAGCAGTGAAAGGACAGGGGGCAAACAAAAACTGTTTTTT.

The V and J genes are TRBV7-9 and TRBJ2-2; D gene ambiguous. The germline gives CDR1 SEHNR, CDR2 FQNEAQ (reference sequence). Trimming pared 10 bases from V and 3 bases from J, leaving 3 bases between. The CDR3 has 10 residues. CDR3 protein: CATYTGELFF. As DNA, the CDR3 is TGTGCCACCTACACCGGGGAGCTGTTTTTT.

The chain links TRBV7-6 to TRBJ2-5; D remains unclear. V dropped 5 bases and J dropped 5 bases, with 15 bases sitting between them. CDR1 and CDR2 (germline): SGHVS, FNYEAQ. The CDR3 contains 14 residues. The CDR3 DNA follows: TGTGCCAGCAGCCCTTATACTTCGGATGAGACCCAGTACTTC. It yields the protein CASSPYTSDETQYF.

This sequence joins TRBV19 and TRBJ2-7; the D call may be TRBD1 or TRBD2 (5 bases each). Germline loops: CDR1 LNHDA, CDR2 SQIVND (reference sequence). Trimming cost V 7 bases and J 5 bases, with 12 bases left between them. The CDR3 is made up of 12 amino acids. CDR3 DNA sequence: TGTGCCAGTACTGGCAGGGACCACGAGCAGTACTTC. The encoded protein is CASTGRDHEQYF.

The V and J genes are TRBV12-5 and TRBJ2-1; 8 positions match TRBD1. Losses at the gene ends were 3 bases for V and 6 bases for J; bases not matched to a gene: 7. The length of the CDR3 is 15 residues. Germline CDR1 and CDR2: LGHNT and FRNRAP. The CDR3 DNA is TGTGCTAGTGGTTTTTCGAGACAGGGGATCAATGAGCAGTTCTTC. It is translated as CASGFSRQGINEQFF.

The chain combines TRBV27 with TRBJ2-7; either TRBD1 or TRBD2 may fit D (5 bases each). CDR1 and CDR2 from the germline V gene are MNHEY and SMNVEV (reference sequence). This CDR3 has 14 amino acids. Trimming shortened V by 8 bases and J by 3 bases, and 17 bases separated the two germline ends. For the CDR3, the DNA is TGTGCCAGCTCGTTGGGGCGGGTCCTCTACGAGCAGTACTTC. Translating it yields CASSLGRVLYEQYF.

J is TRBJ1-1 and V is TRBV7-9; tentatively, D is TRBD1 (6 bases). Germline assignment: CDR1 SEHNR and CDR2 FQNEAQ (reference sequence). V was trimmed by 3 bases and J by 1 base, leaving 9 bases between them. The CDR3 is made up of 14 amino acids. This chain's CDR3 is CASSFGRGNTEAFF. The CDR3 region has the DNA TGTGCCAGCAGCTTTGGCAGGGGGAACACTGAAGCTTTCTTT.

The rearrangement joins TRBV19 to TRBJ2-7; 7 nucleotides match TRBD2. Germline CDR1 and CDR2: LNHDA and SQIVND (reference sequence). This CDR3 contains 15 residues. V shed 5 bases and J 0 bases; nucleotides not matched to a gene: 7. The CDR3 DNA sequence: TGTGCCAGTAGTGTCGTGGCTAGCGGCTCCTACGAGCAGTACTTC. Protein sequence: CASSVVASGSYEQYF.

The chain uses TRBV3-1 (or the pseudogene TRBV3-2) and TRBJ1-4, with no clear D. The CDR3 runs to 15 residues. V gave up 4 bases and J gave up 0 bases, with 9 bases separating them. Germline V CDR1 and CDR2: LGHDT, YNNKEL (reference sequence). The CDR3 DNA reads TGTGCCAGCAGCCTCCAATTTGCAACTAATGAAAAACTGTTTTTT. Amino acid sequence: CASSLQFATNEKLFF.

The J gene is TRBJ2-1, the V gene TRBV19, with TRBD2 as a possible D gene (5 bases). The V gene's germline CDR1 is LNHDA and CDR2 SQIVND (reference sequence). V was shortened by 9 bases and J by 7 bases, with 16 bases between the two germline ends. The CDR3 consists of 13 residues. CDR3 DNA: TGTGCCAGCAGGAGTAGCGTGAGGAATGAGCAGTTCTTC. It is translated as CASRSSVRNEQFF.

The V and J genes are TRBV14 and TRBJ1-6; no clear D. The ends were cut back, 8 bases at V and 5 bases at J, with 19 bases in the middle. The V gene's germline CDR1 is SGHDN and CDR2 FVKESK. The CDR3 is 16 residues long. The chain's CDR3 is CASRGRGYADNSPLHF. CDR3 DNA sequence: TGTGCCAGCCGCGGCCGGGGATATGCGGATAATTCACCCCTCCACTTT.

The V call is TRBV5-4, the J call TRBJ1-2, with 9 positions matching TRBD1. The CDR3 is made up of 13 amino acids. Germline CDR1 is SGHNT and CDR2 is YYREEE (reference sequence). V trimming: 3 bases; J trimming: 5 bases; junction bases outside the gene matches: 2. The CDR3 sequence is CASSSDRGYGYTF. The DNA for the CDR3 is TGTGCCAGCAGCTCGGACAGGGGATATGGCTACACCTTC.

This rearrangement joins TRBV5-4 to TRBJ1-1; D is undetermined. The V gene lost 0 bases and the J gene lost 1 base, with 10 bases spanning the gap. The length of the CDR3 is 15 residues. Germline-derived CDR1 and CDR2 are SGHNT and YYREEE (reference sequence). CDR3 sequence: CASSLVVGQNTEAFF. In DNA, the CDR3 is TGTGCCAGCAGCTTGGTAGTGGGCCAGAACACTGAAGCTTTCTTT.

The chain is built from TRBV28 and TRBJ2-1; 8 bases match TRBD2. CDR1 and CDR2 from the germline V gene are MDHEN and SYDVKM. V shed 3 bases, J shed 7 bases, and the junction held 11 bases outside the gene matches. CDR3 length: 16 residues. The CDR3 reads CASSFPQREFRNEQFF. As DNA, the CDR3 is TGTGCCAGCAGTTTCCCACAGCGGGAGTTTAGAAATGAGCAGTTCTTC.

The J gene is TRBJ2-7, the V gene TRBV15; D is unclear. From germline, CDR1 is LNHNV and CDR2 YYDKDF (reference sequence). The CDR3 totals 13 residues. Trimming left V 4 bases short and J 3 bases short, with 10 bases between. The CDR3 here is CATSNDQNYEQYF. CDR3 bases: TGTGCCACCAGCAACGACCAGAACTACGAGCAGTACTTC.